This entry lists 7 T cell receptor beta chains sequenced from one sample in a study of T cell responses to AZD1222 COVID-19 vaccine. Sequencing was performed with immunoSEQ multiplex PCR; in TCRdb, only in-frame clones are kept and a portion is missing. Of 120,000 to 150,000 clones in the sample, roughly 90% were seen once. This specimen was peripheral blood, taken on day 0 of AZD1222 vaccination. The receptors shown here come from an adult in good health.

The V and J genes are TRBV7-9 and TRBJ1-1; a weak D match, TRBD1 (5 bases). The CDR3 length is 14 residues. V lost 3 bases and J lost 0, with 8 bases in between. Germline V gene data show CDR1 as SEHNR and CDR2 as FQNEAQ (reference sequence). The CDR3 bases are TGTGCCAGCAGCTTCGGGGCAGTGAACACTGAAGCTTTCTTT. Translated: CASSFGAVNTEAFF.

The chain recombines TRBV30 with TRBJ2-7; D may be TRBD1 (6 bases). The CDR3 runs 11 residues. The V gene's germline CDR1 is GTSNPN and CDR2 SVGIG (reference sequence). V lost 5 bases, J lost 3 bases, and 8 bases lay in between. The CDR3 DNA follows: TGTGCCTGGGTGGACAGCTACGAGCAGTACTTC. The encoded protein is CAWVDSYEQYF.

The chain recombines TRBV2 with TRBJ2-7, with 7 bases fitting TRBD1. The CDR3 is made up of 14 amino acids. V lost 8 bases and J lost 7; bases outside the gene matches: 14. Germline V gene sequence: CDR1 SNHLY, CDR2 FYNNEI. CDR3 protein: CASQPQTGLREQYF. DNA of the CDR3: TGTGCCAGCCAACCTCAGACAGGGTTGAGAGAGCAGTACTTC.

The DNA for the CDR3 is TGTGCCAGCAGTGGGACAGGCTATGGCTACACCTTC. As protein: CASSGTGYGYTF. This chain joins TRBV12-3 or TRBV12-4 and TRBJ1-2, with TRBD1 matching over 8 bases. The CDR3 runs to 12 residues. J was trimmed by 4 bases and V by 5 bases; bases with no gene match: 0.

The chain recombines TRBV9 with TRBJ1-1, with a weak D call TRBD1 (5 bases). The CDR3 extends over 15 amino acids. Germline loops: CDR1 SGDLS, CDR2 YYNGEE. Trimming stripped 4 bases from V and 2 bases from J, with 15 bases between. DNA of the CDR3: TGTGCCAGCAGCCCCACGGGGGTGCCAAACACTGAAGCTTTCTTT. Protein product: CASSPTGVPNTEAFF.

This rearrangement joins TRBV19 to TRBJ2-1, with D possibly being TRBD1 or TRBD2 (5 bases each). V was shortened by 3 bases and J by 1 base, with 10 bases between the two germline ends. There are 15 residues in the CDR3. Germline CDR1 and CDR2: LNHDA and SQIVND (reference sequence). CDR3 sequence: CASSILGGSYNEQFF. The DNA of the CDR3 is TGTGCCAGTAGTATTCTTGGGGGTTCCTACAATGAGCAGTTCTTC.

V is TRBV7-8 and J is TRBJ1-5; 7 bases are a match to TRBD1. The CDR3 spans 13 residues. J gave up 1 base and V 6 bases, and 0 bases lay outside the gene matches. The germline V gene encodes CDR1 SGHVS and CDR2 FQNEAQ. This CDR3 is CASRQGSNQPQHF. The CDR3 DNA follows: TGTGCCAGCAGACAGGGGAGCAATCAGCCCCAGCATTTT.